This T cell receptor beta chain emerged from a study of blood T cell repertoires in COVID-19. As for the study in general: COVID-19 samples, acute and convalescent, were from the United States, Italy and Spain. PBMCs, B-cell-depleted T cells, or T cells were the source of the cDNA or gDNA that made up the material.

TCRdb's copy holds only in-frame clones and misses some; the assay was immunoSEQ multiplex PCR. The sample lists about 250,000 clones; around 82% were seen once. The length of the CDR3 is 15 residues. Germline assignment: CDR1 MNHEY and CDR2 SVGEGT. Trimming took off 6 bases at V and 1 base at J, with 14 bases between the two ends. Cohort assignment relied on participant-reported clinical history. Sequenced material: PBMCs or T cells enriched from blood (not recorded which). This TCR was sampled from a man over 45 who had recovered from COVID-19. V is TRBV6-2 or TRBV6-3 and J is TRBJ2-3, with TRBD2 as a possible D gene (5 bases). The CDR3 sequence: CASSSWAGRTDTQYF. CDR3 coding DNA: TGTGCCAGCAGCTCCTGGGCGGGCCGCACAGATACGCAGTATTTT.